This entry is about one T cell receptor (beta chain). The ends were cut back, 4 bases at V and 3 bases at J, with 18 bases in the middle. Germline CDR1 is LGHNA and CDR2 is YNFKEQ. This CDR3 has 16 residues. The data belong to a study of STAT5B mutations in CD4+ large granular lymphocyte leukemia. Method: immunoSEQ multiplex PCR; TCRdb's copy keeps in-frame clones and lacks some. The sample has some 29,000 clones, 65% to 85% seen once. The rearrangement links TRBV4-2 to TRBJ1-1, with D possibly matching TRBD1 (5 bases). This sequence was found in a human donor in good health. The material sequenced was CD4+ T cells from blood buffy coats. CDR3 DNA sequence: TGTGCCAGCAGCCGAGGATCGGTGGGGCGCGACACTGAAGCTTTCTTT. Protein sequence: CASSRGSVGRDTEAFF.